Each of the 29 T cell receptor beta chains below was sequenced from the same sample in a study of blood T cell repertoires in COVID-19. The data were produced by immunoSEQ multiplex PCR, yet TCRdb's version contains in-frame clones alone and is incomplete. Of tens of thousands of clones in the sample, about nine tenths are singletons; the top ten hold 5.5% to 7.5%. Sequenced material: peripheral blood. The receptors originated from an elderly woman with acute or convalescent COVID-19.

The chain employs TRBV29-1 and TRBJ2-7; 8 bases agree with TRBD2. The V gene end was trimmed by 6 bases and the J gene end by 1 base; junction bases not matched to a gene: 2. This CDR3 has 12 residues. The germline gives CDR1 SQVTM, CDR2 ANQGSEA. The CDR3 protein is CSVREDSYEQYF. CDR3 DNA: TGCAGCGTGCGGGAGGATTCCTACGAGCAGTACTTC.

This clone was seen a handful of times. The V gene is TRBV11-2, the J gene TRBJ2-1; D perhaps matches TRBD2 (6 bases). The V end was cut by 5 bases, the J end by 13 bases, with 12 bases between. Germline loops: CDR1 SGHAT, CDR2 FQNNGV. The CDR3 runs 11 residues. CDR3 amino acids: CASSATSRQFF. DNA for the CDR3: TGTGCCAGCAGCGCGACTAGTCGACAGTTCTTC.

The chain combines TRBV6-2 or TRBV6-3 with TRBJ2-3, with 10 bases that match TRBD2. This CDR3 spans 16 amino acids. Germline loops: CDR1 MNHEY, CDR2 SVGEGT. The V and J ends lost 2 bases and 2 bases, in that order; junction bases with no gene match: 4. The CDR3 sequence is CASSYALAGLTDTQYF. The DNA of the CDR3 is TGTGCCAGCAGTTACGCACTAGCGGGGCTCACAGATACGCAGTATTTT.

The chain recombines TRBV5-1 with TRBJ2-3; 14 bases agree with TRBD2. V shed 4 bases, J shed 2 bases, and the junction held 12 bases outside the gene matches. Germline V gives CDR1 SGHRS, CDR2 YFSETQ. The CDR3 spans 19 residues. CDR3 sequence: CASSPGTRTSGRTTDTQYF. Written as DNA, the CDR3 is TGCGCCAGCAGCCCTGGCACCAGGACTAGCGGGAGGACCACAGATACGCAGTATTTT.

The gene calls are TRBV4-2 and TRBJ2-5, with 11 bases fitting TRBD2. Germline CDR1 and CDR2: LGHNA and YNFKEQ. The CDR3 is 16 amino acids. Trimming at V came to 0 bases and at J to 4 bases, leaving 4 bases not matched to a gene. CDR3 residues: CASSQDPGLAGETQYF. CDR3 DNA: TGTGCCAGCAGCCAAGATCCCGGACTAGCGGGAGAGACCCAGTACTTC.

This clone was found a few times. V is TRBV2 and J is TRBJ1-4; 11 bases agree with TRBD1. Per the germline V gene, CDR1 is SNHLY and CDR2 is FYNNEI. The ends lost 6 bases at V and 8 bases at J; junction bases unmatched: 11. The CDR3 sequence is 16 residues long. This CDR3 is CASRARTGGAQEKLFF. The CDR3 DNA reads as TGTGCCAGCAGGGCCCGGACAGGGGGCGCGCAAGAAAAACTGTTTTTT.

V and J are TRBV25-1 and TRBJ2-7, with 10 bases lining up with TRBD1. CDR1 is MGHDK and CDR2 is SYGVNS in the germline V gene. The CDR3 runs to 15 residues. V lost 1 base to trimming and J lost 2 bases; unmatched junction nucleotides: 2. The CDR3 DNA follows: TGTGCCAGCAGTGAATCTGGGACAGGGGCCTACGAGCAGTACTTC. It translates to CASSESGTGAYEQYF.

The V call is TRBV7-2, the J call TRBJ1-2, with TRBD1 identical over 7 bases. J gave up 3 bases and V 1 base, and 5 bases lay outside the gene matches. The CDR3 sequence is 15 residues long. Germline lookup yields CDR1 SGHTA and CDR2 FQGNSA. CDR3 nucleotides: TGTGCCAGCAGCTTAGAGCCTACAGGGGACTATGGCTACACCTTC. It codes for CASSLEPTGDYGYTF.

This chain uses TRBV7-2 with TRBJ2-7; 7 nucleotides match TRBD1. This CDR3 is built from 14 residues. V shed 4 bases, J shed 3 bases, and the junction held 6 bases outside the gene matches. Germline V gene data show CDR1 as SGHTA and CDR2 as FQGNSA. CDR3 residues: CASSSSRDSYEQYF. CDR3 coding DNA: TGTGCCAGCAGCTCGTCCCGGGACAGCTACGAGCAGTACTTC.

The chain is built from TRBV15 and TRBJ2-2; tentatively, D is TRBD2 (6 bases). V gave up 6 bases and J gave up 5 bases, with 16 bases separating them. The length of the CDR3 is 15 residues. The germline CDR1 and CDR2 sequences are LNHNV and YYDKDF (reference sequence). CDR3 DNA: TGTGCCACCAGTCGGGATCTCGCGGGGACCGGGGAGCTGTTTTTT. Its translation is CATSRDLAGTGELFF.

The J gene is TRBJ1-1, the V gene TRBV18; TRBD1 matches 7 bases. V trimming: 5 bases; J trimming: 6 bases; junction bases outside the gene matches: 12. The CDR3 has 15 residues. Germline V gives CDR1 KGHSH, CDR2 LQKENI. In DNA, the CDR3 is TGTGCCAGCTCAAAAGGACAGGCCTCTTCTTCTGAAGCTTTCTTT. Its translation: CASSKGQASSSEAFF. Drawing the rest from reference TRBV18 and TRBJ1-1, the complete variable domain is NAGVMQNPRHLVRRRGQEARLRCSPMKGHSHVYWYRQLPEEGLKFMVYLQKENIIDESGMPKERFSAEFPKEGPSILRIQQVVRGDSAAYFCASSKGQASSSEAFFGQGTRLTVV.

V and J are TRBV3-1 (or the pseudogene TRBV3-2) and TRBJ1-1, with 11 bases aligning to TRBD1. The J segment lost 5 bases and the V segment lost 5 bases, leaving 7 bases of the junction unmatched. Per the germline V gene, CDR1 is LGHDT and CDR2 is YNNKEL (reference sequence). CDR3 length: 15 residues. The CDR3 spells CASSTGQGARTEAFF. In DNA, the CDR3 is TGTGCCAGCAGCACCGGACAGGGGGCGAGGACTGAAGCTTTCTTT.

This chain links TRBV19 with TRBJ2-4, with 7 bases that match TRBD2. The length of the CDR3 is 15 residues. Germline V gene lookup returns CDR1 LNHDA and CDR2 SQIVND (reference sequence). The trim removed 6 bases at V and 0 bases at J, leaving 5 bases unmatched. DNA for the CDR3: TGTGCCAGTAGACTGGGGGGGTCAGCCAAAAACATTCAGTACTTC. Residues: CASRLGGSAKNIQYF.

This clone came up once. The chain recombines TRBV3-1 (or the pseudogene TRBV3-2) with TRBJ2-2; unclear D gene. The CDR3 is 13 amino acids. CDR1 is LGHDT and CDR2 is YNNKEL in the germline V gene (reference sequence). V lost 4 bases, J lost 7 bases, and 10 bases lay in between. This CDR3 reads CASSPRVYGELFF. The CDR3 coding sequence is TGTGCCAGCAGCCCCCGGGTATACGGGGAGCTGTTTTTT.

The CDR3 region is CASSLVGLAGGNEQFF. DNA of the CDR3: TGCGCCAGCAGCTTGGTAGGACTAGCGGGGGGTAATGAGCAGTTCTTC. The chain joins TRBV5-1 to TRBJ2-1, with TRBD2 matching 14 bases. The V gene end was trimmed by 0 bases and the J gene end by 7 bases; junction bases not matched to a gene: 3. Germline CDR1 is SGHRS and CDR2 is YFSETQ. CDR3 length: 16 residues.

The V and J genes are TRBV11-1 and TRBJ1-3; D is unclear. Trimming cost V 5 bases and J 3 bases, with 11 bases left between them. The CDR3 is 14 amino acids. Germline loops: CDR1 SGHAT, CDR2 FQDESV (reference sequence). The chain's CDR3 is CASSLDKIGNTIYF. In nucleotides, the CDR3 is TGTGCCAGCAGCCTCGACAAAATTGGAAACACCATATATTTT.

The chain carries TRBV2 and TRBJ2-3; 10 nucleotides match TRBD2. Germline CDR1 is SNHLY and CDR2 is FYNNEI. The CDR3 sequence is 18 residues long. Trimming cost V 1 base and J 2 bases; bases outside gene matches: 9. The CDR3 loop reads CASSEGWIAGGITDTQYF. CDR3 in DNA: TGTGCCAGCAGTGAAGGGTGGATAGCGGGAGGTATCACAGATACGCAGTATTTT. Drawing the rest from reference TRBV2 and TRBJ2-3, the complete variable domain is EPEVTQTPSHQVTQMGQEVILRCVPISNHLYFYWYRQILGQKVEFLVSFYNNEISEKSEIFDDQFSVERPDGSNFTLKIRSTKLEDSAMYFCASSEGWIAGGITDTQYFGPGTRLTVL.

The chain recombines TRBV5-6 with TRBJ1-6; 7 bases line up with TRBD1. V trimming: 3 bases; J trimming: 6 bases; junction bases outside the gene matches: 9. Looked up from germline, CDR1 is SGHDT and CDR2 is YYEEEE. This CDR3 has 16 amino acids. The DNA for the CDR3 is TGTGCCAGCAGCTCAAAACTGACAGGGCCTAATTCACCCCTCCACTTT. Translated, it gives CASSSKLTGPNSPLHF.

On this clone: A junction end diverges from the germline sequence, so it may reflect a read error. The same CDR3 arises from other DNA sequences in this sample as well. The chain links TRBV29-1 to TRBJ1-1, with D unclear. The CDR3 sequence is 13 residues long. Germline CDR1 is SQVTM and CDR2 is ANQGSEA. The CDR3 spells CSVDEGVNTEAFF. The CDR3, as DNA: TGCAGCGTTGATGAGGGTGTCAACACTGAGGCTTTCTTT.

The rearrangement uses TRBV6-1 and TRBJ2-1, with TRBD1 matching over 10 bases. The CDR3 length is 19 residues. J was trimmed by 1 base and V by 0 bases; bases with no gene match: 9. CDR1 is MNHNS and CDR2 is SASEGT in the germline V gene. DNA for the CDR3: TGTGCCAGCAGTGAAGCGGGGTGGTGGGACAGGGGATCCTACAATGAGCAGTTCTTC. This encodes CASSEAGWWDRGSYNEQFF.

This sequence joins TRBV19 and TRBJ1-2, with 7 bases matching TRBD1. J gave up 5 bases and V 5 bases, and 5 bases lay outside the gene matches. CDR1 is LNHDA, CDR2 SQIVND, per germline (reference sequence). The CDR3 covers 13 residues. CDR3 amino acids: CASSATGVYGYTF. CDR3 in DNA: TGTGCCAGTAGTGCCACAGGGGTTTATGGCTACACCTTC.

This rearrangement joins TRBV3-1 (or the pseudogene TRBV3-2) to TRBJ1-1, with D possibly matching TRBD1 (6 bases). The CDR3 is made up of 15 amino acids. V was shortened by 3 bases and J by 5 bases, with 16 bases between the two germline ends. Germline CDR1 and CDR2: LGHDT and YNNKEL (reference sequence). This CDR3 is CASSHVSRGYTEAFF. The CDR3 coding sequence is TGTGCCAGCAGCCATGTGTCCAGGGGATATACTGAAGCTTTCTTT.

Only a few counts were recorded for this clone. The V call is TRBV7-3, the J call TRBJ2-3; TRBD2 is a possible D gene (6 bases). Trimming removed 2 bases at V and 9 bases at J, with 15 bases between. This CDR3 region has 14 residues. CDR1 is SGHTA, CDR2 FQGTGA, per germline. The CDR3 DNA sequence: TGTGCCAGCAGCTTAGACGTAACTAGCAGAACGCAGTATTTT. This encodes CASSLDVTSRTQYF.

The V and J genes are TRBV11-3 and TRBJ1-1; D is unclear. The CDR3 runs to 14 residues. Germline V gives CDR1 SGHNT, CDR2 YENEEA. Trimming removed 5 bases from V and 4 bases from J, with 14 bases in between. CDR3 sequence: CASSARPSGTEAFF. CDR3 coding DNA: TGTGCCAGCAGCGCCAGACCGTCGGGCACTGAAGCTTTCTTT.

V and J are TRBV28 and TRBJ1-4; the D is unclear. V was pared by 2 bases and J by 1 base, with 8 bases between. The germline CDR1 and CDR2 sequences are MDHEN and SYDVKM. This CDR3 spans 15 amino acids. The CDR3 bases are TGTGCCAGCAGTTTAGGAGTAAGAACTAATGAAAAACTGTTTTTT. This encodes CASSLGVRTNEKLFF.

This chain links TRBV5-1 with TRBJ2-1, with D maybe TRBD1 (6 bases). This CDR3 is built from 15 residues. The germline V and J ends were trimmed by 4 bases and 4 bases, with 15 bases remaining between them. CDR1 and CDR2 (germline): SGHRS, YFSETQ. CDR3 sequence reads: CASSPDVGAYNEQFF. The CDR3 DNA is TGCGCCAGCAGCCCGGACGTGGGGGCATACAATGAGCAGTTCTTC.

CDR3 bases: TGTGCCAGCAGCCAAGTTCAGGGTAATAATTCACCCCTCCACTTT. The encoded protein is CASSQVQGNNSPLHF. The V call is TRBV14, the J call TRBJ1-6, with D perhaps TRBD1 (5 bases). Trimming took off 1 base at V and 5 bases at J, with 9 bases between the two ends. This CDR3 is built from 15 residues. Germline-derived CDR1 and CDR2 are SGHDN and FVKESK. The whole variable domain, filled in from reference TRBV14 and TRBJ1-6, reads EAGVTQFPSHSVIEKGQTVTLRCDPISGHDNLYWYRRVMGKEIKFLLHFVKESKQDESGMPNNRFLAERTGGTYSTLKVQPAELEDSGVYFCASSQVQGNNSPLHFGNGTRLTVT.

The chain employs TRBV5-6 and TRBJ1-1; 9 bases agree with TRBD1. Germline trimming cut 5 bases from V and 4 bases from J; bases unmatched to any gene: 9. This CDR3 is 15 amino acids long. The germline gives CDR1 SGHDT, CDR2 YYEEEE. The CDR3 loop is CASSYNRGLRTEAFF. Here the CDR3 DNA reads TGTGCCAGCAGTTATAACAGGGGGCTGCGCACTGAAGCTTTCTTT.

This clone was seen more than once but under ten times. The rearrangement links TRBV5-1 to TRBJ1-2, with 8 bases lining up with TRBD1. This CDR3 spans 13 amino acids. Germline V gives CDR1 SGHRS, CDR2 YFSETQ. Trimming at V came to 2 bases and at J to 3 bases, leaving 0 bases not matched to a gene. The CDR3 DNA reads as TGCGCCAGCAGCTTCAGGGGGCACTATGGCTACACCTTC. Translation gives CASSFRGHYGYTF.